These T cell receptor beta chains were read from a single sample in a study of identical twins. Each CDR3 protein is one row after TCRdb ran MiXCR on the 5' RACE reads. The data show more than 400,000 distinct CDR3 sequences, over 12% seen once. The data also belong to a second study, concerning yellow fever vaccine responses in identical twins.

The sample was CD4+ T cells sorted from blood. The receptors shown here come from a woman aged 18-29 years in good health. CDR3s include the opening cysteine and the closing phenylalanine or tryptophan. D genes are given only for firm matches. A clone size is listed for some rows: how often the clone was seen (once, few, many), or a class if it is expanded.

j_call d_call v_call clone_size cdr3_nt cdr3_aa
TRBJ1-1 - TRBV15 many TGTGCCACCAGCAGAGATCTTCAGGGATCGGTGACTTTCTTT CATSRDLQGSVTFF
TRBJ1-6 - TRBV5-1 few TGCGCCAGCCGGCGACAGACACAATCTAATTCACCCCTCCACTTT CASRRQTQSNSPLHF
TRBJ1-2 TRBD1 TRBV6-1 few TGTGCCAGCAGCCGCGCGGGACAGGGGGGAAATGGCTACACCTTC CASSRAGQGGNGYTF
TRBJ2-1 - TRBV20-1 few TGCAGTGCTAGAGACGGGACTGATTCCTACAATGAGCAGTTCTTC CSARDGTDSYNEQFF
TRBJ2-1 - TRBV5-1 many TGCGCCAGCAGCTTCGGCAGTGAGCAGTTCTTC CASSFGSEQFF
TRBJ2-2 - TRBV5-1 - TGCGCCAGCAGAGTTGGGTCAGGGAACACCGGGGAGCTGTTTTTT CASRVGSGNTGELFF
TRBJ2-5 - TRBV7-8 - TGTGCCAGCAGCCTGAACAGGGTAGAGACCCAGTACTTC CASSLNRVETQYF
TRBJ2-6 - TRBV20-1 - TGCAGTGCTAAAGTTGAGGGGTCGTCTGGGGCCAACGTCCTGACTTTC CSAKVEGSSGANVLTF
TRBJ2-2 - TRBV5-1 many TGCGCCAGCAGCCTCGTTGGGGGCGCGAACACCGGGGAGCTGTTTTTT CASSLVGGANTGELFF
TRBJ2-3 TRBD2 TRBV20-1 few TGCAGTGCTAGAGGGGGCGGAGGACTAGCGGGGGGTGTGGATACGCAGTATTTT CSARGGGGLAGGVDTQYF
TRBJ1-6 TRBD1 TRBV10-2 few TGCGCCAGCAGCGATAACAGGGGCCTGGGCTCACCCCTCCACTTT CASSDNRGLGSPLHF
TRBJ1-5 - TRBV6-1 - TGTGCCAGCAGTCTCCGGGACAGCAATCAGCCCCAGCATTTT CASSLRDSNQPQHF
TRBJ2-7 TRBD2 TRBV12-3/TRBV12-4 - TGTGCCAGCAGTTTAGGGCTAGCGGGAGGGTTTAGCTCCTACGAGCAGTACTTC CASSLGLAGGFSSYEQYF
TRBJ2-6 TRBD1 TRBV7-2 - TGTGCCAGCAGCTTGAAGGACAGGGGAACTACGACCAACGTCCTGACTTTC CASSLKDRGTTTNVLTF
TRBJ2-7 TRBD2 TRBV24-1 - TGTGCCACCAGTGACCCCCGGGGGCTAGCGGGAGTGGAGTGCGAGCAGTACTTC CATSDPRGLAGVECEQYF
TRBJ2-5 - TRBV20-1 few TGCAGTGCTCTGGGAGGCGAGACCCAGTACTTC CSALGGETQYF
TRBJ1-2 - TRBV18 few TGTGCCAGCTCACCAGTAGAGAACTATGGCTACACCTTC CASSPVENYGYTF
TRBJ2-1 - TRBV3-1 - TGTGCCAGCAGCCAAGGATCAGGGTGGTCCTACAATGAGCAGTTCTTC CASSQGSGWSYNEQFF
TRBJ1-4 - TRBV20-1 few TGCAGTGCTAGGGGACAACGGGATGAAAAACTGTTTTTT CSARGQRDEKLFF
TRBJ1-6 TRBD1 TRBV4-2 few TGTGCCAGCAGCCGGGACAGGGGGACGAATTCACCCCTCCACTTT CASSRDRGTNSPLHF